This T cell receptor (beta chain) was retrieved from a study of blood T cell repertoires in COVID-19. Study information: Both acute and convalescent COVID-19 samples were obtained from the United States, Italy and Spain. The cDNA or gDNA used as material had been derived from T cells, B-cell-depleted T cells, or PBMCs.

TCRdb's copy holds only in-frame clones and misses some; the assay was immunoSEQ multiplex PCR. The sample lists around 150,000 clones, over 80% occurring once. The CDR3 loop spans 15 amino acids. The germline CDR1 and CDR2 sequences are SGHRS and YFSETQ. Trimming cost V 4 bases and J 1 base; bases outside gene matches: 6. Input material: peripheral blood. The source is a woman aged 45-65 years with acute or convalescent COVID-19. The V gene is TRBV5-1, the J gene TRBJ1-1; 8 bases fit TRBD1. The CDR3: CASSTWDRQNTEAFF. The CDR3 DNA reads as TGCGCCAGCAGCACCTGGGACAGGCAGAACACTGAAGCTTTCTTT.